This T cell receptor beta chain was recorded in a study of Tregs in tolerant kidney transplant recipients. General study findings and limits: Antigen-driven expansion was suggested because donor-specific Tregs expanded more than all Tregs in tolerant patients. Findings come from small patient numbers and require larger validation. The most relevant donor-specific Treg TCRbeta repertoire apparently came from expansion with activated donor B cells.

The nonmyeloablative bone marrow transplants came from related graft donors, with transient mixed chimerism. Unstimulated Tregs (CD4+CD25+CD127-) and CD4+CD25- non-Tregs were sorted from PBMCs. About this clone itself: Antigen specificity is unknown. The read finishes 3 residues shy of the CDR3 end, and the germline J gene is used to complete it.

The method was immunoSEQ multiplex PCR; TCRdb's version includes in-frame clones alone and lacks a portion of them. This sample contains about 23,000 clones. The V segment lost 5 bases and the J segment 8 bases; nucleotides outside the gene matches: 8. Looked up from germline, CDR1 is SEHNR and CDR2 is FQNEAQ (reference sequence). The CDR3 runs 14 residues. Sequences were derived from CD4+ T cells from blood (PBMCs), sampled 6 months after the transplant. The sequence came from a human patient who received a combined kidney and bone marrow transplant. Some T cells may trace back to the graft donor. The chain combines TRBV7-9 with TRBJ1-4; TRBD1 aligns across 7 bases. The sequenced part of the CDR3 DNA is TGTGCCAGCAGCAACCGAGACAGGGACGAAAAA. It is translated as CASSNRDRDEK. The complete CDR3 sequence is CASSNRDRDEKLFF.